The 32 T cell receptor beta chains below come from one sample, sequenced in a study of T-cell reconstitution after alpha-beta-depleted transplantation in children. The library targeted TCRbeta and was prepared with unique molecular identifiers. A single record per CDR3 protein comes from TCRdb applying MiXCR to the PCR reads. The data show roughly 160,000 distinct CDR3 sequences, over 8.5% seen once. This material consisted of PBMCs, taken before TCRalphabeta/CD19-depleted stem cell transplant. These receptors originate from a boy aged 2-15 years with acute myeloid leukemia, due to receive a stem cell transplant.

Ten or more counts support this clonotype. This chain joins TRBV20-1 and TRBJ2-1, with 8 bases that match TRBD1. Looked up from germline, CDR1 is DFQATT and CDR2 is SNEGSKA (reference sequence). V shed 6 bases and J 6 bases; nucleotides not matched to a gene: 19. There are 17 residues in the CDR3. Here the CDR3 reads CSALGARQGSWGNEQFF. CDR3 sequence (DNA): TGCAGTGCGCTTGGGGCTCGACAGGGGAGTTGGGGCAATGAGCAGTTCTTC.

This clonotype was counted many times. V gene TRBV12-3 or TRBV12-4 combines with J gene TRBJ1-6; tentative D call: TRBD1 (5 bases). V lost 5 bases, J lost 5 bases, and 16 bases lay in between. The CDR3 covers 16 residues. Written as DNA, the CDR3 is TGTGCCAGCAGTGAGGATGGGGGAAGAGATAATTCACCCCTCCACTTT. Its protein product is CASSEDGGRDNSPLHF.

This clonotype was counted ten times or more. The chain has TRBV4-1 and TRBJ2-7; tentatively, D is TRBD1 (6 bases). This CDR3 has 15 residues. V lost 1 base to trimming and J lost 6 bases, with 16 bases between them. Germline values: CDR1 MGHRA, CDR2 YSYEKL. CDR3 in DNA: TGCGCCAGCAGCCAAGGGGGCGGCAGGGGCGGCGAGCAGTACTTC. Translating gives CASSQGGGRGGEQYF.

This clonotype has ten or more counts. This chain uses TRBV4-1 with TRBJ2-2; 9 nucleotides agree with TRBD2. V was clipped by 6 bases and J by 2 bases; unmatched bases: 1. The CDR3 runs to 14 residues. The germline V gene encodes CDR1 MGHRA and CDR2 YSYEKL. The CDR3, as DNA: TGCGCCAGCAGTCTAGCGGGAAACACCGGGGAGCTGTTTTTT. This gives the protein CASSLAGNTGELFF.

This clonotype was detected ten times or more. The V call is TRBV11-2, the J call TRBJ1-2; perhaps TRBD1 as D (5 bases). The germline V gene has CDR1 SGHAT and CDR2 FQNNGV. The germline V and J ends were trimmed by 0 bases and 2 bases, with 10 bases remaining between them. CDR3 length: 15 residues. In DNA form, the CDR3 reads TGTGCCAGCAGCTTAGAAGCGGGACGGAACTATGGCTACACCTTC. Translation: CASSLEAGRNYGYTF.

This clonotype was seen repeatedly, ten times or more. The chain uses TRBV4-1 and TRBJ1-2, with D tentatively TRBD1 (5 bases). The CDR3 is 15 amino acids. Germline V lookup: CDR1 MGHRA, CDR2 YSYEKL. Trimming removed 4 bases at V and 4 bases at J, with 16 bases between. The CDR3 here is CASSPEDIGVYGYTF. The CDR3 DNA follows: TGCGCCAGCAGCCCAGAGGATATAGGGGTCTATGGCTACACCTTC.

Ten or more counts support this clonotype. The chain employs TRBV7-2 and TRBJ2-7; no firm D call. Germline V lookup: CDR1 SGHTA, CDR2 FQGNSA. Trimming stripped 3 bases from V and 2 bases from J, with 11 bases between. The CDR3 is 14 amino acids. CDR3 amino acids: CASSLDPGPYEQYV. The CDR3 DNA follows: TGTGCCAGCAGCTTGGACCCGGGCCCCTACGAGCAGTACGTC.

This clonotype came up many times. V is TRBV4-1 and J is TRBJ2-3; TRBD2 is a possible D gene (6 bases). Germline V gives CDR1 MGHRA, CDR2 YSYEKL. This CDR3 comprises 14 residues. Trimming removed 0 bases from V and 6 bases from J, with 10 bases in between. The CDR3 region is CASSQELASDTQYF. The DNA of the CDR3 is TGCGCCAGCAGCCAAGAACTAGCCTCCGATACGCAGTATTTT.

This clonotype showed up many times. The V gene is TRBV20-1, the J gene TRBJ2-1; 7 bases map to TRBD2. Losses at the gene ends were 0 bases for V and 0 bases for J; bases not matched to a gene: 8. CDR1 is DFQATT, CDR2 SNEGSKA, per germline (reference sequence). The CDR3 spans 17 residues. Written as DNA, the CDR3 is TGCAGTGCTAGAGATGTAGCGGGCCTGAGCTCCTACAATGAGCAGTTCTTC. Amino acid sequence: CSARDVAGLSSYNEQFF.

This clonotype showed up many times. J is TRBJ2-1 and V is TRBV5-1, with TRBD2 as a possible D gene (5 bases). The CDR3 totals 14 residues. Germline V CDR1 and CDR2: SGHRS, YFSETQ. V lost 2 bases and J 7 bases, leaving 13 bases between the germline ends. CDR3 in DNA: TGCGCCAGCAGCTTCTCGGGCACGGGGAATGAGCAGTTCTTC. This codes for CASSFSGTGNEQFF.

This clonotype was counted at least ten times. The chain recombines TRBV10-1 with TRBJ2-5, with 7 bases that match TRBD1. CDR1 WNHNN and CDR2 SYGVQD come from the germline V gene (reference sequence). This CDR3 has 14 residues. The ends lost 2 bases at V and 1 base at J; junction bases unmatched: 1. DNA of the CDR3: TGCGCCAGCAGTGAGGGACAGGTCCAAGAGACCCAGTACTTC. It yields the protein CASSEGQVQETQYF.

This clonotype was observed at least ten times. J is TRBJ1-2 and V is TRBV9; D perhaps matches TRBD1 (6 bases). Germline CDR1 reads SGDLS; CDR2 reads YYNGEE. V dropped 6 bases and J dropped 5 bases, with 14 bases sitting between them. The CDR3 totals 13 residues. This CDR3 is CASTGGASYGYTF. DNA of the CDR3: TGTGCCAGCACGGGGGGGGCCTCATATGGCTACACCTTC.

This clonotype was counted many times. The CDR3 is CASSPSRGRGDEKLFF. The CDR3 DNA is TGTGCCAGCTCACCAAGCAGGGGGCGCGGGGATGAAAAACTGTTTTTT. V and J are TRBV18 and TRBJ1-4; 8 bases match TRBD1. This CDR3 is 16 amino acids long. With 2 bases clipped from V and 6 bases from J, the junction kept 8 bases outside the gene matches. Germline CDR1 is KGHSH and CDR2 is LQKENI. Full variable domain (remainder filled in from reference TRBV18 and TRBJ1-4): NAGVMQNPRHLVRRRGQEARLRCSPMKGHSHVYWYRQLPEEGLKFMVYLQKENIIDESGMPKERFSAEFPKEGPSILRIQQVVRGDSAAYFCASSPSRGRGDEKLFFGSGTQLSVL.

This clonotype was seen ten or more times. The chain uses TRBV3-1 and TRBJ2-3; perhaps TRBD2 as D (6 bases). Germline values: CDR1 LGHDT, CDR2 YNNKEL (reference sequence). The ends were cut back, 1 base at V and 5 bases at J, with 13 bases in the middle. CDR3 length: 15 amino acids. The CDR3 loop is CASSQGWGSGDTQYF. As DNA, the CDR3 is TGTGCCAGCAGCCAAGGTTGGGGTAGCGGAGATACGCAGTATTTT.

For this clonotype: A much bigger clone sits one base away, suggesting this may be a read error. This likely comes from a read error, as the CDR3 has no conserved phenylalanine or tryptophan at its end. This rearrangement joins TRBV27 to TRBJ2-1, with 11 bases that match TRBD2. Germline lookup yields CDR1 MNHEY and CDR2 SMNVEV (reference sequence). Trimming removed 5 bases from V and 4 bases from J; junction bases left unmatched: 4. The CDR3 loop spans 15 amino acids. The CDR3 spells CASSGGTSGYNEQFL. The CDR3 DNA follows: TGTGCCAGCAGTGGCGGGACTAGCGGATACAATGAGCAGTTCTTG.

This clonotype was detected many times. This chain connects TRBV5-1 to TRBJ2-3, with unresolved D. From germline, CDR1 is SGHRS and CDR2 YFSETQ. V gave up 3 bases and J gave up 4 bases, with 15 bases separating them. The CDR3 length is 15 residues. The DNA for the CDR3 is TGCGCCAGCAGCTCGCTCGCCTCCTGGGCAGATACGCAGTATTTT. It is translated as CASSSLASWADTQYF.

This clonotype was found many times. The rearrangement uses TRBV25-1 and TRBJ1-2, with D hard to call. The CDR3 is made up of 11 amino acids. CDR1 is MGHDK and CDR2 is SYGVNS in the germline V gene. Trimming stripped 7 bases from V and 8 bases from J, with 11 bases between. The CDR3 is CASNEGFGYTF. As DNA, the CDR3 is TGTGCCAGCAACGAAGGGTTCGGCTACACCTTC.

V usage is TRBV2 and J usage is TRBJ2-1; D not resolved. V was pared by 0 bases and J by 6 bases, with 9 bases between. This CDR3 is 14 amino acids long. CDR1 is SNHLY, CDR2 FYNNEI, per germline. The CDR3 bases are TGTGCCAGCAGTGAAGCGAGGACCGCCAATGAGCAGTTCTTC. It encodes CASSEARTANEQFF.

There are many counts of this clonotype. The chain links TRBV7-2 to TRBJ2-2; D remains ambiguous. Trimming took off 1 base at V and 11 bases at J, with 11 bases between the two ends. This CDR3 comprises 13 residues. Germline CDR1 SGHTA, CDR2 FQGNSA. The CDR3 sequence is CASSLGVAYELFF. Written as DNA, the CDR3 is TGTGCCAGCAGCTTAGGAGTGGCGTATGAGCTGTTTTTT.

This clonotype was counted many times. V usage is TRBV20-1 and J usage is TRBJ2-6; 9 nucleotides line up with TRBD1. The CDR3 extends over 16 amino acids. V lost 6 bases to trimming and J lost 1 base; unmatched junction nucleotides: 7. Germline CDR1 and CDR2: DFQATT and SNEGSKA (reference sequence). The CDR3 spells CSARTGVQSGANVLTF. CDR3 nucleotide sequence: TGCAGTGCCAGGACAGGGGTGCAGTCTGGGGCCAACGTCCTGACTTTC.

This clonotype was seen at least ten times. J is TRBJ1-1 and V is TRBV10-3; maybe TRBD1 (5 bases). The V end lost 11 bases, the J end lost 7 bases, and 17 bases lay between the germline ends. The CDR3 contains 12 residues. Germline CDR1 and CDR2: ENHRY and SYGVKD. In nucleotides, the CDR3 is TGTGCCGCAGGGCTTGGGTTAAATGAAGCTTTCTTT. As protein: CAAGLGLNEAFF.

A word on this clonotype: Germline is not matched at one junction end, which may reflect a read error. J is TRBJ2-7 and V is TRBV5-1; possibly TRBD2 for D (6 bases). Germline assignment: CDR1 SGHRS and CDR2 YFSETQ. The CDR3 contains 15 residues. CDR3 DNA: TGCGCCTGCAGCCTTGGACTACGAAAAACCTACGAGCAGTACTTC. This gives the protein CACSLGLRKTYEQYF. The whole variable domain, filled in from reference TRBV5-1 and TRBJ2-7, reads KAGVTQTPRYLIKTRGQQVTLSCSPISGHRSVSWYQQTPGQGLQFLFEYFSETQRNKGNFPGRFSGRQFSNSRSEMNVSTLELGDSALYLCACSLGLRKTYEQYFGPGTRLTVT.

At least ten counts were recorded for this clonotype. The rearrangement links TRBV7-9 to TRBJ2-1; tentatively, D is TRBD1 or TRBD2 (5 bases each). CDR1 SEHNR and CDR2 FQNEAQ come from the germline V gene (reference sequence). This CDR3 contains 16 residues. The V end lost 2 bases, the J end lost 2 bases, and 13 bases lay between the germline ends. In DNA form, the CDR3 reads TGTGCCAGCAGCTTAACACGGGGCCCTGCCTACAATGAGCAGTTCTTC. Translated, it gives CASSLTRGPAYNEQFF.

This clonotype was counted ten times or more. This sequence joins TRBV5-4 and TRBJ1-4; D may be TRBD1 (5 bases). CDR1 is SGHNT, CDR2 YYREEE, per germline (reference sequence). Trimming shortened V by 0 bases and J by 8 bases, and 11 bases separated the two germline ends. The CDR3 length is 14 residues. CDR3 in amino acids: CASSLGGRDEKLFF. CDR3 nucleotides: TGTGCCAGCAGCTTGGGGGGCCGGGACGAAAAACTGTTTTTT.

V and J are TRBV12-3 or TRBV12-4 and TRBJ1-5; 7 nucleotides match TRBD1. V lost 6 bases and J lost 2; bases outside the gene matches: 7. There are 15 residues in the CDR3. The CDR3: CASSILGQGNQPQHF. In DNA form, the CDR3 reads TGTGCCAGCAGCATTCTCGGACAGGGCAATCAGCCCCAGCATTTT.

This clonotype came up many times. The chain uses TRBV5-1 and TRBJ1-6; TRBD1 matches 8 bases. Germline V gene sequence: CDR1 SGHRS, CDR2 YFSETQ. This CDR3 spans 17 amino acids. V lost 0 bases and J lost 8; bases outside the gene matches: 10. CDR3 region: CASSLGTTGEVHSPLHF. As DNA, the CDR3 is TGCGCCAGCAGCTTGGGCACGACAGGGGAGGTTCATTCACCCCTCCACTTT.

Ten or more counts support this clonotype. V and J are TRBV7-2 and TRBJ2-6, with 10 bases that match TRBD1. The V and J ends lost 5 bases and 0 bases, in that order; junction bases with no gene match: 4. The CDR3 length is 17 residues. Germline V gives CDR1 SGHTA, CDR2 FQGNSA. This CDR3 is CASSRDRGNSGANVLTF. The DNA for the CDR3 is TGTGCCAGCAGCAGGGACAGGGGAAACTCTGGGGCCAACGTCCTGACTTTC.

This clonotype was counted a few times. V and J are TRBV20-1 and TRBJ1-1; TRBD1 might be the D (6 bases). V shed 6 bases and J shed 0 bases, with 11 bases lying between them. Per germline, CDR1 DFQATT and CDR2 SNEGSKA (reference sequence). This CDR3 has 13 amino acids. This chain's CDR3 is CSAPGHLNTEAFF. The CDR3 coding sequence is TGCAGTGCGCCGGGACACCTGAACACTGAAGCTTTCTTT.

The table lists this clonotype with many counts. The chain links TRBV5-1 to TRBJ2-3; a possible D gene is TRBD1 (7 bases). CDR3 length: 15 amino acids. V lost 6 bases to trimming and J lost 0 bases, with 14 bases between them. Germline values: CDR1 SGHRS, CDR2 YFSETQ. DNA of the CDR3: TGCGCCAGCACCCCCCAGGGGGGAAGCACAGATACGCAGTATTTT. Protein: CASTPQGGSTDTQYF.

This clonotype occurred many times. The rearrangement uses TRBV28 and TRBJ2-7, with TRBD2 matching 7 bases. In germline, CDR1 is MDHEN, CDR2 SYDVKM. The CDR3 consists of 16 residues. The V gene end was trimmed by 5 bases and the J gene end by 3 bases; junction bases not matched to a gene: 13. The CDR3 region is CASSLAPRAGYYEQYF. DNA of the CDR3: TGTGCCAGCAGTCTAGCCCCACGAGCGGGATACTACGAGCAGTACTTC.

In its sample, this clonotype was seen a few times. This sequence joins TRBV28 and TRBJ2-7; 9 positions match TRBD1. The CDR3 totals 15 residues. Germline CDR1 and CDR2: MDHEN and SYDVKM. J was trimmed by 5 bases and V by 4 bases; bases with no gene match: 9. In DNA form, the CDR3 reads TGTGCCAGCAGTTACTCCCCGGGGACAGGGCACGAGCAGTACTTC. Translating gives CASSYSPGTGHEQYF. Supplemented by reference TRBV28 and TRBJ2-7, the full variable domain reads DVKVTQSSRYLVKRTGEKVFLECVQDMDHENMFWYRQDPGLGLRLIYFSYDVKMKEKGDIPEGYSVSREKKERFSLILESASTNQTSMYLCASSYSPGTGHEQYFGPGTRLTVT.

Comment on this clonotype: Just one base apart from a much larger clone, this may be a read error. This rearrangement joins TRBV20-1 to TRBJ1-1; D possibly corresponds to TRBD1 (5 bases). The V and J ends lost 0 bases and 4 bases respectively, with 12 bases between them. This CDR3 contains 14 residues. CDR1 and CDR2 from the germline V gene are DFQATT and SNEGSKA (reference sequence). The CDR3 DNA reads TGCAGTGCTAGAGAGGGGGGGGTTCTCACTGAAGCTTTCTTT. Its protein product is CSAREGGVLTEAFF.